The present TCR beta chain was sequenced within a study of OX40 agonist ivuxolimab in advanced cancers. Regarding the research as a whole: Ivuxolimab, which targeted the costimulatory receptor OX40 (CD134), was an agonistic, fully human IgG2 monoclonal antibody. The paper describes the monotherapy dose-escalation part (N of about 50 patients) of the phase I trial of ivuxolimab. Partial responses occurred in three dose-escalation patients, of whom one had hepatocellular carcinoma and two had cutaneous melanoma. The purpose of peripheral TCRbeta sequencing was to test whether ivuxolimab changed TCR sequence diversity and led to clonal T-cell expansion. Intravenous ivuxolimab was administered to patients every 2 weeks at six dose levels: 0.01, 0.1, 0.3, 1.5, 3 and 10 mg/kg. Of the roughly 53 patients in dose escalation, about 20 had hepatocellular carcinoma, around 15 had melanoma, 9 had renal cell carcinoma and 9 had head and neck cancer. Patients were allowed to have had prior anti-PD-1, anti-PD-L1 or anti-CTLA-4 therapy, and roughly 40% of the dose-escalation patients had been treated with checkpoint inhibitors. A male proportion of around 83% and a mean age of about 60 years, ranging from roughly 23 to 80, were recorded for the dose-escalation cohort.

Genomic DNA was isolated from the sorted cells so that the TCRbeta CDR3 region could be sequenced. The immunoSEQ Assay was used for sequencing of TCRbeta CDR3 regions. The table was pulled from immuneACCESS by TCRdb, which kept in-frame rearrangements only. Such tables lose some clones; where checked, under half of the loss comes from unresolved V genes, and the rest has no known cause. The table for this sample lists about 58,000 clones; roughly 84% of them were counted only once. The leading ten clones occupy 0.8% to 1% of the sample. Patients with a history of autoimmune disease or receiving systemic immunosuppression were excluded from the trial. Peripheral blood for TCR sequencing was collected from all dose cohorts at baseline, on cycle 4 day 1, and on cycle 7 day 1. Samples came from an open-label, multicenter, first-in-human phase I dose-escalation trial of ivuxolimab. Adults with locally advanced or metastatic melanoma, renal cell carcinoma, hepatocellular carcinoma or head and neck squamous cell carcinoma were enrolled in the trial. Before TCR sequencing, CD4+ T cells and CD8+ T cells were sorted from peripheral blood as separate populations.

Study-wide conclusions, independent of this receptor: At doses of 0.1 to 3.0 mg/kg, clonal expansion of both CD4+ and CD8+ blood T cells was observed from baseline to week 6. Low levels of normalized T-cell clonal expansion were also seen in some nonresponding patients. In the 0.1-3.0 mg/kg groups, partial responders had among the lowest normalized peripheral clonal expansion, particularly in CD8+ T cells. The antigen specificity of the clonally expanded peripheral T cells was not determined. After ivuxolimab, more expanded clones were found on average in CD8+ T cells than in CD4+ T cells.

On this clone itself: Its antigen is not yet known. Base qualities are not recorded, but no much larger clone differs from it by a single base.

CDR1 SGHNT and CDR2 YYREEE are derived from the germline V gene (reference sequence). There are 16 amino acids in the CDR3, from cysteine to phenylalanine inclusive. Left in the record is the CDR3 DNA by itself, 48 bases read in frame from the first base. A distance of 18 bases separates the germline ends of V and J, which lose 4 bases and 4 bases respectively. This sequence was found in an adult with an advanced solid tumor such as melanoma, head and neck, liver or kidney cancer. The receptor chain draws on TRBV5-4 and TRBJ1-3; too little of a D gene remains to name it. The specimen was CD4+ or CD8+ T cells sorted from blood, collected in a trial of the OX40 agonist ivuxolimab. The CDR3 protein sequence reads: CASSRLYGVNGNTIYF. The sequence in DNA is TGTGCCAGCAGCCGCCTTTACGGTGTGAACGGAAACACCATATATTTT. With the rest looked up from the reference TRBV5-4 and TRBJ1-3 genes rather than sequenced, the full variable domain is ETGVTQSPTHLIKTRGQQVTLRCSSQSGHNTVSWYQQALGQGPQFIFQYYREEENGRGNFPPRFSGLQFPNYSSELNVNALELDDSALYLCASSRLYGVNGNTIYFGEGSWLTVV.